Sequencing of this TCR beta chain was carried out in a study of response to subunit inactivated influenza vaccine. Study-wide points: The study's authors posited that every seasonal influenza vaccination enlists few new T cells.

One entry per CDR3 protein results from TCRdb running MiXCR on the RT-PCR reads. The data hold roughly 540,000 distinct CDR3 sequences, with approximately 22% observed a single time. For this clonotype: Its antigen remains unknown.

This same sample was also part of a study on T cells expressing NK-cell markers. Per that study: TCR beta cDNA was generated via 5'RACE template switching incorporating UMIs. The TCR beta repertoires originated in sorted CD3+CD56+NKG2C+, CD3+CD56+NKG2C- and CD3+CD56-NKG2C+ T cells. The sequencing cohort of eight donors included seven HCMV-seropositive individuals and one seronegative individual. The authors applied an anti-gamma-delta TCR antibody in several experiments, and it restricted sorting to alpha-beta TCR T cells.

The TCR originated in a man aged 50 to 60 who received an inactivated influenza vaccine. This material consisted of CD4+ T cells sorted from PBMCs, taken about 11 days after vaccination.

The CDR3 loop is CASSQTWIPDTQYF. The DNA for the CDR3 is TGCGCCAGCAGCCAGACATGGATCCCAGATACGCAGTATTTT. The chain links TRBV4-1 to TRBJ2-3; D unclear. Trimming took 3 bases from V and 4 from J, leaving 11 bases between them. The CDR3 spans 14 residues. Germline assignment: CDR1 MGHRA and CDR2 YSYEKL.